This T cell receptor (beta chain) was sequenced for a study of regulatory T cells in long-lasting Graves disease. Study-wide background: Newly diagnosed Graves' patients had under 3 months of antithyroid drugs. Broader study findings: Sample size was small, which may have lowered accuracy. Persistent-disease Graves' patients showed less TCR diversity than new cases.

The time point is: newly diagnosed GD, antithyroid drugs for less than 3 months. Scientists built the TCR library using RNA that was extracted from PBMCs. Investigators prepared the TCR beta libraries by applying iRepertoire HTBI primers and Arm-PCR of CDR3 regions. TCRdb re-called the multiplex PCR reads with MiXCR, one entry per CDR3 protein. The data hold 400,000 to 500,000 distinct CDR3 sequences, with around 17% observed a single time. As regards this clonotype: Its antigen is undetermined.

Germline V gene sequence: CDR1 LNHNV, CDR2 YYDKDF (reference sequence). The ends were cut back, 0 bases at V and 2 bases at J, with 8 bases in the middle. The CDR3 has 15 residues. The data also belong to a second study, concerning T cells in Graves' hyperthyroidism and ophthalmopathy.

This sequence originates from a woman between 18 and 30 years old with Graves disease. Material: peripheral blood mononuclear cells (PBMCs), obtained at new diagnosis, from a patient treated with antithyroid drugs. The chain has TRBV15 and TRBJ1-3; D uncertain. The CDR3 protein is CATSRDSPTGNTIYF. In DNA form, the CDR3 reads TGTGCCACCAGCAGAGACAGCCCTACTGGAAACACCATATATTTT.